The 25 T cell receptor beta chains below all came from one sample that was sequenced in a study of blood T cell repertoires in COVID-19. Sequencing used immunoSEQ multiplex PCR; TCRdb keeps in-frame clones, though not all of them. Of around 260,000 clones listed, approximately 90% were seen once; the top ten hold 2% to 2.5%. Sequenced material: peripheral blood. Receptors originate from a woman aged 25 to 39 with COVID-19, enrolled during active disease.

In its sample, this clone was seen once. The CDR3 DNA follows: TGTGCCAGCAGTTCCCTCGCCGGACAGGGACTATCTAACTATGGCTACACCTTC. Translated, it gives CASSSLAGQGLSNYGYTF. The rearrangement uses TRBV27 and TRBJ1-2; 8 nucleotides line up with TRBD1. The V and J ends lost 4 bases and 0 bases, in that order; junction bases with no gene match: 13. This CDR3 region has 18 residues. Germline V CDR1 and CDR2: MNHEY, SMNVEV (reference sequence).

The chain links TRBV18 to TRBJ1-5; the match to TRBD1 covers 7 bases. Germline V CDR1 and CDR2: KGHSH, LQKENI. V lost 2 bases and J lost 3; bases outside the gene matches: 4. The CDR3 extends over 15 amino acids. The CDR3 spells CASSPDRGLNQPQHF. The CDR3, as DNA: TGTGCCAGCTCACCAGATAGGGGGCTCAATCAGCCCCAGCATTTT.

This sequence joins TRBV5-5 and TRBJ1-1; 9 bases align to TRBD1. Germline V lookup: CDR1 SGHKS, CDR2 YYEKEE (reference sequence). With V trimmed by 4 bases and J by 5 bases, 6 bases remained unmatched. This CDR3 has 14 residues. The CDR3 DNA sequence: TGTGCCAGCAGCGCGACAGGGGGTAATACTGAAGCTTTCTTT. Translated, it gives CASSATGGNTEAFF.

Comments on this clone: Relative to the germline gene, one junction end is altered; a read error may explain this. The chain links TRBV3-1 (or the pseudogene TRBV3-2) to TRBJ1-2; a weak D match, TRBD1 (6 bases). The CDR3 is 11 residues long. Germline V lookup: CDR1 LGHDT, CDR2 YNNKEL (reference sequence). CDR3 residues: CASSQARDIRF. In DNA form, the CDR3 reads TGTGCCAGCAGCCAAGCTAGGGACATTCGCTTC.

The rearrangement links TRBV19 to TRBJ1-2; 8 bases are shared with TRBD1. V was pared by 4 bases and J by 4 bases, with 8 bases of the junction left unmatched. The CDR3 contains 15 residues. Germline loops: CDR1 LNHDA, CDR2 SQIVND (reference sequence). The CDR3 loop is CASSSRQGIGYGYTF. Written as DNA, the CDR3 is TGTGCCAGTAGTAGTCGACAGGGGATCGGCTATGGCTACACCTTC.

The CDR3 loop reads CASSRATPYEQYF. As DNA, the CDR3 is TGTGCCAGCAGCCGGGCGACCCCCTACGAGCAGTACTTC. The J gene is TRBJ2-7, the V gene TRBV3-1 (or the pseudogene TRBV3-2); D is undetermined. The germline CDR1 and CDR2 sequences are LGHDT and YNNKEL (reference sequence). Trimming removed 4 bases from V and 2 bases from J, with 9 bases in between. This CDR3 spans 13 amino acids.

CDR3 loop: CASSLNIGVQVPNEQFF. The CDR3 nucleotides read TGTGCCAGCAGCTTAAATATTGGGGTACAGGTTCCCAATGAGCAGTTCTTC. The V gene is TRBV7-2, the J gene TRBJ2-1; D possibly corresponds to TRBD1 (5 bases). Looked up from germline, CDR1 is SGHTA and CDR2 is FQGNSA. The CDR3 extends over 17 amino acids. The V end lost 2 bases, the J end lost 6 bases, and 20 bases lay between the germline ends.

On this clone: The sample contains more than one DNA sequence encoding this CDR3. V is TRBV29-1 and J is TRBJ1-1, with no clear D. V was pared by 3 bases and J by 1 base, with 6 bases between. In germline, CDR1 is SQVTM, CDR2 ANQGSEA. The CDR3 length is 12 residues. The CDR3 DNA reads TGCAGCGTTGACAGTACGAACACTGAAGCTTTCTTT. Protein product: CSVDSTNTEAFF.

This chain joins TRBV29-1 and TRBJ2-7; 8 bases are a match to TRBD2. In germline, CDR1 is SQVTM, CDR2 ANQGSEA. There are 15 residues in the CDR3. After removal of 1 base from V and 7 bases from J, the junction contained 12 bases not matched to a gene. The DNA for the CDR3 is TGCAGCGTTGAAGTGGTTCTAGCGGGCTACGTGGAGCAGTACTTC. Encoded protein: CSVEVVLAGYVEQYF.

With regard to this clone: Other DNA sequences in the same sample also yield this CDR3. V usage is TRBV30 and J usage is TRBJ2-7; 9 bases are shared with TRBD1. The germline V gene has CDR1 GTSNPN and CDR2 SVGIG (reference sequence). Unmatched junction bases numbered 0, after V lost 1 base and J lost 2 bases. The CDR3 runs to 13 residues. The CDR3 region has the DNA TGTGCCTGGAGTGGGACAGGGGCCTACGAGCAGTACTTC. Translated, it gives CAWSGTGAYEQYF.

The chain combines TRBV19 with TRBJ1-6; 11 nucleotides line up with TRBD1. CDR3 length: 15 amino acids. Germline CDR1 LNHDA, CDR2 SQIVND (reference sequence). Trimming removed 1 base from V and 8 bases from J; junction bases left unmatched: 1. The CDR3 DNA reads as TGTGCCAGTAGTATAGCGGGACAGGGGGATTCACCCCTCCACTTT. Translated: CASSIAGQGDSPLHF.

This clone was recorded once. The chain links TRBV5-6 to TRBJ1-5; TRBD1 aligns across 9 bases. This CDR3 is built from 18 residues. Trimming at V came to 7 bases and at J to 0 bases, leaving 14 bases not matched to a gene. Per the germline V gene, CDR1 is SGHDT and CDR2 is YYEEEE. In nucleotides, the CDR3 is TGTGCCAGCGCCGGTAGGGGACAGGGCTTATATAGCAATCAGCCCCAGCATTTT. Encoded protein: CASAGRGQGLYSNQPQHF.

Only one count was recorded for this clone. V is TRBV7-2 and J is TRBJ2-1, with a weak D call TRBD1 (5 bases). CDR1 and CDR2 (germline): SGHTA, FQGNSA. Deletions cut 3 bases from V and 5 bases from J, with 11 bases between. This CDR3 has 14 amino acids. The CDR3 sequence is CASSLTALHNEQFF. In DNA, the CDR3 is TGTGCCAGCAGCTTGACAGCTCTCCACAATGAGCAGTTCTTC.

The CDR3 protein is CASSDGQDGYTF. In DNA form, the CDR3 reads TGTGCCAGCAGCGACGGACAGGATGGCTACACCTTC. The chain carries TRBV5-6 and TRBJ1-2, with 7 bases lining up with TRBD1. V shed 4 bases and J 6 bases; nucleotides not matched to a gene: 3. The CDR3 totals 12 residues. Germline CDR1 reads SGHDT; CDR2 reads YYEEEE.

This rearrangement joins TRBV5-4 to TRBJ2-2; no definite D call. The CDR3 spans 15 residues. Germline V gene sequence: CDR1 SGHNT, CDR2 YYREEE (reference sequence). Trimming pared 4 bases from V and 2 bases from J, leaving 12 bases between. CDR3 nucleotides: TGTGCCAGCAGCCCTTTGGCGGCCAACACCGGGGAGCTGTTTTTT. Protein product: CASSPLAANTGELFF.

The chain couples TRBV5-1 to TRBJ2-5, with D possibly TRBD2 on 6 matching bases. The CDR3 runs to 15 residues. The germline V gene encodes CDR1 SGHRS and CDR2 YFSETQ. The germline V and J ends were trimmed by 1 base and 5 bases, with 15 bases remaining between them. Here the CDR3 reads CASSLFSAEGETQYF. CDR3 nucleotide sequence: TGCGCCAGCAGCTTGTTCTCAGCGGAGGGTGAGACCCAGTACTTC.

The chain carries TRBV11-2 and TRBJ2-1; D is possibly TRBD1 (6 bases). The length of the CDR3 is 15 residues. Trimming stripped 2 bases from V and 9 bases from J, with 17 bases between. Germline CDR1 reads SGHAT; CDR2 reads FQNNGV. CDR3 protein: CASSLSGSARGEQFF. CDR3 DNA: TGTGCCAGCAGCTTATCGGGATCCGCCAGGGGTGAGCAGTTCTTC.

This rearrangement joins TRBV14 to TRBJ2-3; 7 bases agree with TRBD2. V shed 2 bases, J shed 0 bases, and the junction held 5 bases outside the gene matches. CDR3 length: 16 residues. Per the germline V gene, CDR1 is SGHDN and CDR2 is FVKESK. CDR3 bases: TGTGCCAGCAGCCAACGCCTAGCGGCTAGCACAGATACGCAGTATTTT. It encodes CASSQRLAASTDTQYF. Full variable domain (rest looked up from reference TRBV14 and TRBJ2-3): EAGVTQFPSHSVIEKGQTVTLRCDPISGHDNLYWYRRVMGKEIKFLLHFVKESKQDESGMPNNRFLAERTGGTYSTLKVQPAELEDSGVYFCASSQRLAASTDTQYFGPGTRLTVL.

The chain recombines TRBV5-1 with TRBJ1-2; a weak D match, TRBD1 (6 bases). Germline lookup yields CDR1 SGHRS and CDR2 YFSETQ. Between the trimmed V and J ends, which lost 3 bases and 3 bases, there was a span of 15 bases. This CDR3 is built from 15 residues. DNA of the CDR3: TGCGCCAGCAGCTGGAGTGTGACAGGAGACTATGGCTACACCTTC. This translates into CASSWSVTGDYGYTF. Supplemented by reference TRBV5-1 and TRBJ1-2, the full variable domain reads KAGVTQTPRYLIKTRGQQVTLSCSPISGHRSVSWYQQTPGQGLQFLFEYFSETQRNKGNFPGRFSGRQFSNSRSEMNVSTLELGDSALYLCASSWSVTGDYGYTFGSGTRLTVV.

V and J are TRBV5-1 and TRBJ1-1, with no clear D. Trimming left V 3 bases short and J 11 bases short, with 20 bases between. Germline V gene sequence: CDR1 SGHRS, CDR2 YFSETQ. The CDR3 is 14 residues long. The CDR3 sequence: CASSYGEGNSGAFF. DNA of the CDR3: TGCGCCAGCAGCTACGGGGAGGGCAATTCTGGGGCTTTCTTT.

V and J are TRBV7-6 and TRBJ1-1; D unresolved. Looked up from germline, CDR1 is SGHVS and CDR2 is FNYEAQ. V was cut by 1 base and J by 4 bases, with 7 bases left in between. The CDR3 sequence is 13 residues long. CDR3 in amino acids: CASSLGGLTEAFF. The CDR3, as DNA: TGTGCCAGCAGCTTAGGAGGCCTCACTGAAGCTTTCTTT.

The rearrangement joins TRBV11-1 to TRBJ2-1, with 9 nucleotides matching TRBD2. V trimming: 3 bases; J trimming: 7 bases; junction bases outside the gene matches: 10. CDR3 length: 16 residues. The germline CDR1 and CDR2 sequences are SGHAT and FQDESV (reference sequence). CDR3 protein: CASSFEGSGRRNEQFF. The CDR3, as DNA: TGTGCCAGCAGCTTCGAGGGTAGCGGGAGAAGAAATGAGCAGTTCTTC.

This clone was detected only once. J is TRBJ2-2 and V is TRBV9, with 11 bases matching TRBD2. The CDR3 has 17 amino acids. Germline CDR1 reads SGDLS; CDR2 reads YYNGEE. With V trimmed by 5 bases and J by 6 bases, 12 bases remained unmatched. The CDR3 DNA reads TGTGCCAGCAGTTTAGGATTAGCGGGAGGGCCCTCCGGGGAGCTGTTTTTT. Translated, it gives CASSLGLAGGPSGELFF.

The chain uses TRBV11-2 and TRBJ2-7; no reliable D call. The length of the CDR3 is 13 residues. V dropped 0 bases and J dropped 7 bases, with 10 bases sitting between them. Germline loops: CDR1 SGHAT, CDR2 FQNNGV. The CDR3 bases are TGTGCCAGCAGCTTAGATACGCGTCGAGAGCAGTACTTC. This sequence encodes CASSLDTRREQYF.

The CDR3 sequence is CASSPYGDRTYYGYTF. CDR3 coding DNA: TGTGCCAGCAGTCCATATGGGGACAGGACTTATTATGGCTACACCTTC. The chain couples TRBV28 to TRBJ1-2, with 8 bases matching TRBD1. Germline CDR1 is MDHEN and CDR2 is SYDVKM. This CDR3 is built from 16 residues. Germline trimming cut 5 bases from V and 5 bases from J; bases unmatched to any gene: 13.